This TCR beta chain was recovered during a study of blood T cells in healthy people across ages. Alongside a J-beta primer mix, a sample-barcoded 5' primer served in a second PCR lasting about 7 to 12 cycles. TCRdb fed the 5' RACE reads into MiXCR, producing one record per CDR3 protein. The sample records about 1,800,000 distinct CDR3 sequences, roughly 27% being singletons. With V trimmed by 6 bases and J by 6 bases, 10 bases remained unmatched. Germline V gives CDR1 SGHVS, CDR2 FNYEAQ. The CDR3 is made up of 16 amino acids. The gene calls are TRBV7-6 and TRBJ2-1, with 11 positions matching TRBD1. The sequenced material came from blood. The source of this sequence is a woman aged 30 to 39 in good health. CDR3 protein: CASSLTGTGGSNEQFF. In nucleotides, the CDR3 is TGTGCCAGCAGTTTAACCGGGACAGGGGGATCCAATGAGCAGTTCTTC.